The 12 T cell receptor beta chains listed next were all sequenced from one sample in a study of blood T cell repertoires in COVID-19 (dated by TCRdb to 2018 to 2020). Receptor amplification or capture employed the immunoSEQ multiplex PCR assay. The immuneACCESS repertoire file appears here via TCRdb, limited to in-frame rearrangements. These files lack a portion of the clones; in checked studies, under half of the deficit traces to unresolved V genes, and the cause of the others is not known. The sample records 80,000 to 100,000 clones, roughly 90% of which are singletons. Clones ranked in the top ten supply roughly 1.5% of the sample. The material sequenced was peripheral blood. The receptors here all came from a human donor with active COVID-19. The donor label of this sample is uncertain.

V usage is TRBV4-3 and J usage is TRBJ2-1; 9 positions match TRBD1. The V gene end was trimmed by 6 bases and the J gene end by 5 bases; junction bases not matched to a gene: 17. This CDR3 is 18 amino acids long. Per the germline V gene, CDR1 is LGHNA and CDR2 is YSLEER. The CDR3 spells CASRQGSTGTGSHNEQFF. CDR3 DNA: TGCGCCAGCAGGCAGGGGTCAACCGGGACAGGGTCCCACAATGAGCAGTTCTTC.

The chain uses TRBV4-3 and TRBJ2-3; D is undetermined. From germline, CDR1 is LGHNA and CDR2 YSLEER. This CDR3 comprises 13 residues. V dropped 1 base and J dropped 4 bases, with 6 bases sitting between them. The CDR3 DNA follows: TGCGCCAGCAGCCAAGCCGGGTCAGATACGCAGTATTTT. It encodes CASSQAGSDTQYF.

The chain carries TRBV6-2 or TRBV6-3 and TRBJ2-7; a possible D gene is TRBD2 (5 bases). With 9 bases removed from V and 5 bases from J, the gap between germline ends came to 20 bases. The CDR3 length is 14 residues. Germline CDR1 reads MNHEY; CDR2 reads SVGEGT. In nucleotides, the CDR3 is TGTGCCAGTAGCCGACTAAGTAATTACCACGAGCAGTACTTC. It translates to CASSRLSNYHEQYF.

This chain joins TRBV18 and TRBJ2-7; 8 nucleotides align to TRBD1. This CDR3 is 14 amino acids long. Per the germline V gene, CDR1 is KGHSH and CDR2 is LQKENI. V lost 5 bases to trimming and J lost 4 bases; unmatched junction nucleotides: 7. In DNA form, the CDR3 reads TGTGCCAGCTCAGGGACAGGCGGGTCTTACGAGCAGTACTTC. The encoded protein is CASSGTGGSYEQYF.

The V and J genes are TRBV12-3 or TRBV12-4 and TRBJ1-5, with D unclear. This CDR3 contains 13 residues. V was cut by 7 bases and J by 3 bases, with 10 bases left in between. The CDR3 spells CASTQGANQPQHF. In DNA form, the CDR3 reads TGTGCCAGCACCCAAGGAGCCAATCAGCCCCAGCATTTT.

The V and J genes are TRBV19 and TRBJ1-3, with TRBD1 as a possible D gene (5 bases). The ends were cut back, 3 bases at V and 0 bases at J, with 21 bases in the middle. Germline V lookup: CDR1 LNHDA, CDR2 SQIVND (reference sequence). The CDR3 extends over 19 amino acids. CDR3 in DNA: TGTGCCAGTAGTATGCGGATGGCAGGACACTCGAGCTCTGGAAACACCATATATTTT. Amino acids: CASSMRMAGHSSSGNTIYF.

The CDR3 nucleotides read TGTGCCAGCAGCTTAGACAGGGGAACCTACAATGAGCAGTTCTTC. It codes for CASSLDRGTYNEQFF. The rearrangement links TRBV11-2 to TRBJ2-1, with D possibly matching TRBD1 (6 bases). The CDR3 covers 15 residues. With 0 bases removed from V and 2 bases from J, the gap between germline ends came to 8 bases. The V gene's germline CDR1 is SGHAT and CDR2 FQNNGV. The complete variable domain, with remaining parts taken from reference TRBV11-2 and TRBJ2-1, reads EAGVAQSPRYKIIEKRQSVAFWCNPISGHATLYWYQQILGQGPKLLIQFQNNGVVDDSQLPKDRFSAERLKGVDSTLKIQPAKLEDSAVYLCASSLDRGTYNEQFFGPGTRLTVL.

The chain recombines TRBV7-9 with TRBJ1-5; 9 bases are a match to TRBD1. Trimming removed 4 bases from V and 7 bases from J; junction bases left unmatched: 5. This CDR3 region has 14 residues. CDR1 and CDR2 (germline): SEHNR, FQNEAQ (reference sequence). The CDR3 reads CASSSQGAEQPQHF. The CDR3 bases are TGTGCCAGCAGCTCACAGGGGGCCGAGCAGCCCCAGCATTTT.

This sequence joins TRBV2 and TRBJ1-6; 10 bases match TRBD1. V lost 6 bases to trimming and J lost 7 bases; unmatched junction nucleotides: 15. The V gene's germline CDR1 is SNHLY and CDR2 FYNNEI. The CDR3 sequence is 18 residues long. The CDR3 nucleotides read TGTGCCAGCAGCGTCACACCGGGACAGGGGCCAGGGAATTCACCCCTCCACTTT. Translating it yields CASSVTPGQGPGNSPLHF. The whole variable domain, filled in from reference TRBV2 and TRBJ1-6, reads EPEVTQTPSHQVTQMGQEVILRCVPISNHLYFYWYRQILGQKVEFLVSFYNNEISEKSEIFDDQFSVERPDGSNFTLKIRSTKLEDSAMYFCASSVTPGQGPGNSPLHFGNGTRLTVT.

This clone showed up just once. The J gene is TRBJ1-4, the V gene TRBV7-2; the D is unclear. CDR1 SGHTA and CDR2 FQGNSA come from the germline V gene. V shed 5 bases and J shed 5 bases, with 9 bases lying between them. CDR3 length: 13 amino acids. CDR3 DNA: TGTGCCAGCAGCCCAGACAAGAATGAAAAACTGTTTTTT. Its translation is CASSPDKNEKLFF.

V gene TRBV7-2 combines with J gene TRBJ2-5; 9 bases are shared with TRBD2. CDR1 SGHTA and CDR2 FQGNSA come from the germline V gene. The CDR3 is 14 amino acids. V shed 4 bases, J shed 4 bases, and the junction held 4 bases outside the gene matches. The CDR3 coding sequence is TGTGCCAGCAGCTCCCATAGCGGGGGAGAGACCCAGTACTTC. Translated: CASSSHSGGETQYF.

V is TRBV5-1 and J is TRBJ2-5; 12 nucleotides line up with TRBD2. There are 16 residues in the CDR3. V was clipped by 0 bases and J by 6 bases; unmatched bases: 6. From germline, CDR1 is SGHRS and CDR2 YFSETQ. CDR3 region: CASSLAPSGGAQTQYF. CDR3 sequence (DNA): TGCGCCAGCAGCTTGGCCCCTAGCGGGGGGGCTCAGACCCAGTACTTC.